The 30 T cell receptor beta chains presented below share a single source sample, sequenced in a study of T cell responses to AZD1222 COVID-19 vaccine (dated by TCRdb to the early 2020s). The time point label here, explained by the study, means: baseline before first vaccination. What this sample's treatment or condition label stands for: meningococcal conjugate vaccine given as trial control. The library was prepared using the immunoSEQ multiplex PCR assay. The immuneACCESS repertoire file appears here via TCRdb, limited to in-frame rearrangements. These files lack a portion of the clones; in checked studies, under half of the deficit traces to unresolved V genes, and the cause of the others is not known. Counted in this sample were approximately 120,000 clones; approximately 88% of them appeared once. The ten biggest clones cover over 10% of the sample. The specimen comprised peripheral blood, sampled on day 0 of MenACWY control vaccination. These receptor sequences come from an adult in good health.

The chain employs TRBV6-2 or TRBV6-3 and TRBJ2-1; D is unresolved. CDR1 is MNHEY, CDR2 SVGEGT, per germline. The CDR3 loop spans 11 amino acids. The germline V and J ends were trimmed by 6 bases and 4 bases, with 4 bases remaining between them. The CDR3 DNA is TGTGCCAGCAGCCCTTACAATGAGCAGTTCTTC. Translation gives CASSPYNEQFF.

This rearrangement joins TRBV29-1 to TRBJ2-5; TRBD1 matches 9 bases. V lost 3 bases and J lost 5; bases outside the gene matches: 7. Per the germline V gene, CDR1 is SQVTM and CDR2 is ANQGSEA. The CDR3 contains 14 residues. The CDR3 here is CSVDGTGWGETQYF. The CDR3 coding sequence is TGCAGCGTTGATGGGACAGGGTGGGGGGAGACCCAGTACTTC.

The CDR3 region has the DNA TGTGCCAGCATTACGACTAGCGGGGGGGCGAGGGAGCAGTTCTTC. Encoded protein: CASITTSGGAREQFF. V usage is TRBV27 and J usage is TRBJ2-1; 14 bases line up with TRBD2. Losses at the gene ends were 7 bases for V and 10 bases for J; bases not matched to a gene: 9. CDR3 length: 15 amino acids. Germline V gives CDR1 MNHEY, CDR2 SMNVEV (reference sequence).

This rearrangement joins TRBV3-1 (or the pseudogene TRBV3-2) to TRBJ2-2; D call uncertain. The length of the CDR3 is 15 residues. Trimming took 1 base from V and 1 from J, leaving 7 bases between them. Per the germline V gene, CDR1 is LGHDT and CDR2 is YNNKEL (reference sequence). CDR3 bases: TGTGCCAGCAGCCAAGTGTCAGGGAACACCGGGGAGCTGTTTTTT. Amino acids: CASSQVSGNTGELFF.

The V call is TRBV28, the J call TRBJ1-6, with TRBD1 as a possible D gene (5 bases). Germline assignment: CDR1 MDHEN and CDR2 SYDVKM. The V gene lost 3 bases and the J gene lost 7 bases, with 10 bases spanning the gap. CDR3 length: 14 residues. The CDR3 DNA reads as TGTGCCAGCAGTTTCACTGGGGGGAATTCACCCCTCCACTTT. Its translation is CASSFTGGNSPLHF.

This chain joins TRBV27 and TRBJ1-2; 9 bases map to TRBD1. CDR1 is MNHEY and CDR2 is SMNVEV in the germline V gene (reference sequence). The CDR3 length is 14 residues. V was pared by 6 bases and J by 8 bases, with 10 bases of the junction left unmatched. CDR3 sequence reads: CASSARDRVWGYTF. DNA for the CDR3: TGTGCCAGCAGCGCACGGGACAGGGTTTGGGGCTACACCTTC.

The rearrangement links TRBV19 to TRBJ1-6, with a possible D match to TRBD1 (5 bases). Trimming took off 5 bases at V and 15 bases at J, with 20 bases between the two ends. The CDR3 contains 14 residues. Germline assignment: CDR1 LNHDA and CDR2 SQIVND (reference sequence). The CDR3 bases are TGTGCCAGTAGTCAGAACCTTGACGCGGGGCTCCTCCACTTT. It translates to CASSQNLDAGLLHF.

V gene TRBV28 combines with J gene TRBJ1-3, with 7 bases that match TRBD1. CDR1 and CDR2 (germline): MDHEN, SYDVKM. V was pared by 2 bases and J by 2 bases, with 9 bases of the junction left unmatched. This CDR3 has 17 amino acids. CDR3 sequence reads: CASSLTTGSIAGNTIYF. CDR3 sequence (DNA): TGTGCCAGCAGTTTAACGACAGGGAGTATCGCTGGAAACACCATATATTTT. Full variable domain (remainder filled in from reference TRBV28 and TRBJ1-3): DVKVTQSSRYLVKRTGEKVFLECVQDMDHENMFWYRQDPGLGLRLIYFSYDVKMKEKGDIPEGYSVSREKKERFSLILESASTNQTSMYLCASSLTTGSIAGNTIYFGEGSWLTVV.

This clone was counted only a few times. V gene TRBV4-2 combines with J gene TRBJ1-3, with no clear D. This CDR3 spans 16 amino acids. Germline lookup yields CDR1 LGHNA and CDR2 YNFKEQ. V was clipped by 4 bases and J by 0 bases, with 13 bases between them. The CDR3 coding sequence is TGTGCCAGCAGCCCGCTCGAGGGATCCTCTGGAAACACCATATATTTT. It codes for CASSPLEGSSGNTIYF.

The gene calls are TRBV19 and TRBJ1-4; no clear D gene. From germline, CDR1 is LNHDA and CDR2 SQIVND (reference sequence). The CDR3 has 17 residues. The V and J ends lost 11 bases and 1 base respectively, with 23 bases between them. The CDR3 DNA is TGTGCCGCTGGTGGTTTCCCTCTAAGAAGAACTAATGAAAAACTGTTTTTT. It codes for CAAGGFPLRRTNEKLFF.

The CDR3: CASSLGGGLNRWETQYF. The CDR3, as DNA: TGTGCCAGCAGTTTAGGGGGTGGCCTTAACAGGTGGGAGACCCAGTACTTC. The chain couples TRBV28 to TRBJ2-5; the D gene could be TRBD1 or TRBD2 (5 bases each). CDR3 size: 17 residues. Germline CDR1 reads MDHEN; CDR2 reads SYDVKM. The V end lost 2 bases, the J end lost 5 bases, and 21 bases lay between the germline ends.

The V and J genes are TRBV30 and TRBJ2-3; 9 bases fit TRBD2. J was trimmed by 2 bases and V by 6 bases; bases with no gene match: 6. This CDR3 is built from 14 residues. CDR1 is GTSNPN, CDR2 SVGIG, per germline (reference sequence). The CDR3 bases are TGTGCCTGCCGGACTAGCGCAAACACAGATACGCAGTATTTT. It yields the protein CACRTSANTDTQYF.

The chain has TRBV9 and TRBJ1-1; D is perhaps TRBD1 (6 bases). CDR1 and CDR2 (germline): SGDLS, YYNGEE. The CDR3 has 16 residues. Deletions cut 0 bases from V and 4 bases from J, with 16 bases between. This CDR3 reads CASSVAVQGISTEAFF. The CDR3 DNA is TGTGCCAGCAGCGTAGCCGTACAGGGTATTAGCACTGAAGCTTTCTTT.

The V gene is TRBV15, the J gene TRBJ1-2; D is unclear. Trimming took off 8 bases at V and 2 bases at J, with 12 bases between the two ends. CDR3 length: 13 amino acids. Germline CDR1 is LNHNV and CDR2 is YYDKDF (reference sequence). The DNA for the CDR3 is TGTGCCACCCAAGAAACAGTGAACTATGGCTACACCTTC. Amino acids: CATQETVNYGYTF. Supplemented by reference TRBV15 and TRBJ1-2, the full variable domain reads DAMVIQNPRYQVTQFGKPVTLSCSQTLNHNVMYWYQQKSSQAPKLLFHYYDKDFNNEADTPDNFQSRRPNTSFCFLDIRSPGLGDTAMYLCATQETVNYGYTFGSGTRLTVV.

The chain uses TRBV5-5 and TRBJ1-1; 9 bases line up with TRBD1. Trimming cost V 4 bases and J 4 bases; bases outside gene matches: 5. The length of the CDR3 is 14 residues. Per germline, CDR1 SGHKS and CDR2 YYEKEE (reference sequence). CDR3 protein: CASSLWDRATEAFF. The CDR3 coding sequence is TGTGCCAGCAGCCTATGGGACAGGGCCACTGAAGCTTTCTTT.

A few counts support this clone. Here the CDR3 DNA reads TGTGCCAGCAGCCCCGAAGCCCCCTTGAAATACAATGAGCAGTTCTTC. It encodes CASSPEAPLKYNEQFF. The genes are TRBV7-3 and TRBJ2-1; the D is unclear. From germline, CDR1 is SGHTA and CDR2 FQGTGA. This CDR3 has 16 amino acids. With 5 bases removed from V and 4 bases from J, the gap between germline ends came to 18 bases. Filled out from reference TRBV7-3 and TRBJ2-1, the complete variable domain reads GAGVSQTPSNKVTEKGKYVELRCDPISGHTALYWYRQSLGQGPEFLIYFQGTGAADDSGLPNDRFFAVRPEGSVSTLKIQRTERGDSAVYLCASSPEAPLKYNEQFFGPGTRLTVL.

This clone turned up a few times. The V and J genes are TRBV7-2 and TRBJ2-3; unclear D gene. Trimming removed 8 bases at V and 2 bases at J, with 14 bases between. The CDR3 runs 14 residues. Germline CDR1 and CDR2: SGHTA and FQGNSA. CDR3 DNA: TGTGCCAGCGGGTTCAGACAATTCACAGATACGCAGTATTTT. Protein: CASGFRQFTDTQYF.

This clone occurred once. The chain is built from TRBV3-1 (or the pseudogene TRBV3-2) and TRBJ2-5, with 13 positions matching TRBD2. J lost 3 bases, V lost 1 base, and 11 bases had no gene match. The CDR3 spans 19 residues. Germline V gene lookup returns CDR1 LGHDT and CDR2 YNNKEL (reference sequence). DNA of the CDR3: TGTGCCAGCAGCCAAGGTGTTAGACTAGCGGGGGGACCCAAAGAGACCCAGTACTTC. Its translation is CASSQGVRLAGGPKETQYF.

The rearrangement links TRBV7-2 to TRBJ1-5; TRBD1 is a possible D gene (6 bases). Trimming cost V 0 bases and J 0 bases, with 15 bases left between them. In germline, CDR1 is SGHTA, CDR2 FQGNSA. The CDR3 is made up of 18 amino acids. CDR3 region: CASSLAAGAFSSNQPQHF. CDR3 DNA: TGTGCCAGCAGCTTAGCGGCAGGGGCTTTCTCTAGCAATCAGCCCCAGCATTTT.

The chain combines TRBV3-1 (or the pseudogene TRBV3-2) with TRBJ2-2, with a tentative D call TRBD1 (6 bases). This CDR3 region has 17 residues. Between the trimmed V and J ends, which lost 4 bases and 6 bases, there was a span of 21 bases. The germline CDR1 and CDR2 sequences are LGHDT and YNNKEL (reference sequence). The CDR3 sequence: CASSPASGMGAAGELFF. The DNA of the CDR3 is TGTGCCAGCAGCCCCGCTTCGGGTATGGGGGCGGCCGGGGAGCTGTTTTTT.

The chain couples TRBV6-5 to TRBJ1-2; D is possibly TRBD1 (6 bases). The CDR3 length is 13 residues. Germline V lookup: CDR1 MNHEY, CDR2 SVGAGI. V was pared by 5 bases and J by 7 bases, with 14 bases between. The CDR3 coding sequence is TGTGCCAGCAGTACACAGGGATCTGGTGGCTACACCTTC. This gives the protein CASSTQGSGGYTF.

The genes are TRBV7-9 and TRBJ1-1; D is ambiguous. V was pared by 0 bases and J by 6 bases, with 11 bases between. The V gene's germline CDR1 is SEHNR and CDR2 FQNEAQ (reference sequence). This CDR3 comprises 14 residues. The CDR3 region is CASSLAYAGAEAFF. CDR3 nucleotide sequence: TGTGCCAGCAGCTTAGCTTATGCGGGAGCTGAAGCTTTCTTT.

J is TRBJ1-4 and V is TRBV5-1; D is ambiguous. There are 18 residues in the CDR3. CDR1 and CDR2 (germline): SGHRS, YFSETQ. V shed 1 base and J shed 2 bases, with 18 bases lying between them. The CDR3 nucleotides read TGCGCCAGCAGCTTGAAGGCATCTTTCCTTGCGACTAATGAAAAACTGTTTTTT. The encoded protein is CASSLKASFLATNEKLFF.

V usage is TRBV6-1 and J usage is TRBJ1-2; 9 bases are shared with TRBD1. The germline V gene has CDR1 MNHNS and CDR2 SASEGT. V shed 5 bases, J shed 3 bases, and the junction held 10 bases outside the gene matches. The CDR3 is made up of 16 amino acids. CDR3 nucleotide sequence: TGTGCCAGCAGTCAAGGGGGGACAGGGCCCCACTATGGCTACACCTTC. Protein product: CASSQGGTGPHYGYTF.

The genes are TRBV18 and TRBJ2-7; 12 nucleotides agree with TRBD2. This CDR3 contains 18 residues. CDR1 and CDR2 from the germline V gene are KGHSH and LQKENI. The V and J ends lost 3 bases and 3 bases, in that order; junction bases with no gene match: 12. The CDR3 bases are TGTGCCAGCTCACCGAGGACTAGCGGGATAGGGACCCACTACGAGCAGTACTTC. Protein product: CASSPRTSGIGTHYEQYF.

The chain carries TRBV4-3 and TRBJ2-2; D remains unclear. CDR1 LGHNA and CDR2 YSLEER come from the germline V gene. The CDR3 length is 15 residues. The ends were cut back, 0 bases at V and 8 bases at J, with 13 bases in the middle. CDR3 residues: CASSQERRSPGELFF. CDR3 nucleotide sequence: TGCGCCAGCAGCCAAGAACGGCGCTCACCGGGGGAGCTGTTTTTT.

The CDR3 sequence: CARARGIPPDTQYF. The CDR3 DNA follows: TGTGCCCGGGCAAGGGGGATACCCCCAGATACGCAGTATTTT. The V and J genes are TRBV30 and TRBJ2-3, with D maybe TRBD1 (6 bases). Deletions cut 8 bases from V and 4 bases from J, with 19 bases between. This CDR3 has 14 amino acids. In germline, CDR1 is GTSNPN, CDR2 SVGIG (reference sequence).

J is TRBJ1-6 and V is TRBV11-3; 9 bases agree with TRBD1. This CDR3 has 15 residues. V shed 5 bases, J shed 6 bases, and the junction held 5 bases outside the gene matches. In germline, CDR1 is SGHNT, CDR2 YENEEA. CDR3 coding DNA: TGTGCCAGCAGCGCCGGGACAGGGACTAATTCACCCCTCCACTTT. It encodes CASSAGTGTNSPLHF.

V and J are TRBV30 and TRBJ1-4; unclear D gene. Germline-derived CDR1 and CDR2 are GTSNPN and SVGIG (reference sequence). This CDR3 is 13 amino acids long. Trimming shortened V by 5 bases and J by 6 bases, and 13 bases separated the two germline ends. CDR3 protein: CAWLAGGDEKLFF. CDR3 sequence (DNA): TGTGCCTGGCTCGCAGGTGGGGATGAAAAACTGTTTTTT.

The V call is TRBV7-9, the J call TRBJ1-1, with 10 nucleotides matching TRBD1. Germline V gene sequence: CDR1 SEHNR, CDR2 FQNEAQ (reference sequence). This CDR3 contains 15 residues. The trim removed 5 bases at V and 7 bases at J, leaving 10 bases unmatched. As DNA, the CDR3 is TGTGCCAGCAGCCCGGGACAGGGGTGGGGTGGTGAAGCTTTCTTT. It codes for CASSPGQGWGGEAFF.